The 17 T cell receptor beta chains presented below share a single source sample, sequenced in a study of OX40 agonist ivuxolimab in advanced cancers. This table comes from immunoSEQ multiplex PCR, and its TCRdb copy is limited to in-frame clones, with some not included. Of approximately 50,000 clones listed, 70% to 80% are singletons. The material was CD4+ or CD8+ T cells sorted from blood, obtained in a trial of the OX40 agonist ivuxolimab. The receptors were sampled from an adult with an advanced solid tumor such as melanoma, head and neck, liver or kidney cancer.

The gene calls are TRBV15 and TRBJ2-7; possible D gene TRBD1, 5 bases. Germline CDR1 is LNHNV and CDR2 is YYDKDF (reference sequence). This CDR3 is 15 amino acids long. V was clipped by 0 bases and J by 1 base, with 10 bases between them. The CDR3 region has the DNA TGTGCCACCAGCAGAGAAGGAGACAGATCCTACGAGCAGTACTTC. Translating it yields CATSREGDRSYEQYF.

In nucleotides, the CDR3 is TGTGCCAGCAGCTCGACGGGACAGATGAACACTGAAGCTTTCTTT. As protein: CASSSTGQMNTEAFF. The chain is built from TRBV5-4 and TRBJ1-1; the match to TRBD1 covers 7 bases. The trim removed 3 bases at V and 0 bases at J, leaving 5 bases unmatched. The germline V gene encodes CDR1 SGHNT and CDR2 YYREEE (reference sequence). This CDR3 comprises 15 residues.

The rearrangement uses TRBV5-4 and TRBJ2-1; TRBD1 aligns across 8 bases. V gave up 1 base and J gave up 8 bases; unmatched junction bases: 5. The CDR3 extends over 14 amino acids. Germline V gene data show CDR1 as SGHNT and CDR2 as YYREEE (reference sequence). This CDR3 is CASSLRQGADEQFF. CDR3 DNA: TGTGCCAGCAGCTTGAGGCAGGGGGCTGATGAGCAGTTCTTC.

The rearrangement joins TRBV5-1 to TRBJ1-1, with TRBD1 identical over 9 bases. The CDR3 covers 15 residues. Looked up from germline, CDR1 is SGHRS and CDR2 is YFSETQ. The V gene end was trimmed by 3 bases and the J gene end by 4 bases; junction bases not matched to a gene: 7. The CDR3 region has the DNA TGCGCCAGCAGCTGGGGACAGGGTATGGGCACTGAAGCTTTCTTT. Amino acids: CASSWGQGMGTEAFF.

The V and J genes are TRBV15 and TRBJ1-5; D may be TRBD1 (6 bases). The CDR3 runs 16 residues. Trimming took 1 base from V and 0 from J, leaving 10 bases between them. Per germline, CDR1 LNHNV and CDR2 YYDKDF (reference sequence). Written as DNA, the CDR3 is TGTGCCACCAGCAGAGGTGGACAGTATAGCAATCAGCCCCAGCATTTT. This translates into CATSRGGQYSNQPQHF.

CDR3 residues: CASSVVPGPTTQETQYF. CDR3 coding DNA: TGTGCCAGCAGCGTAGTCCCAGGGCCCACTACCCAAGAGACCCAGTACTTC. The J gene is TRBJ2-5, the V gene TRBV9; possibly TRBD1 for D (5 bases). The length of the CDR3 is 17 residues. Trimming took off 0 bases at V and 1 base at J, with 16 bases between the two ends. From germline, CDR1 is SGDLS and CDR2 YYNGEE.

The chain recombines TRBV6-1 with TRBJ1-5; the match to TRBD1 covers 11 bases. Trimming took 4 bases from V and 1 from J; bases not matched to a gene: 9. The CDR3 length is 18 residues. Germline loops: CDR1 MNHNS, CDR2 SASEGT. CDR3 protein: CASSVIWTGGRSNQPQHF. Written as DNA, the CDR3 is TGTGCCAGCAGTGTGATCTGGACAGGGGGCAGGAGCAATCAGCCCCAGCATTTT.

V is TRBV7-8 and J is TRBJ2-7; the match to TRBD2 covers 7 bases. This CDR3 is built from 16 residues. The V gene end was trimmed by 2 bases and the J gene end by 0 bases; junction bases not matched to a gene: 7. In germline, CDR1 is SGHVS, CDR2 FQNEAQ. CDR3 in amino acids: CASSLSAGSLSYEQYF. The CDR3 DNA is TGTGCCAGCAGCTTATCAGCGGGGTCCCTCTCCTACGAGCAGTACTTC.

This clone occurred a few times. The CDR3 DNA reads as TGTGCCAGCAGGGCCCCGGTAGGGGCCCTCCACTTT. This sequence encodes CASRAPVGALHF. The chain recombines TRBV6-5 with TRBJ1-6, with a weak D call TRBD1 (5 bases). Germline V gene lookup returns CDR1 MNHEY and CDR2 SVGAGI. The CDR3 totals 12 residues. Deletions cut 6 bases from V and 14 bases from J, with 14 bases between.

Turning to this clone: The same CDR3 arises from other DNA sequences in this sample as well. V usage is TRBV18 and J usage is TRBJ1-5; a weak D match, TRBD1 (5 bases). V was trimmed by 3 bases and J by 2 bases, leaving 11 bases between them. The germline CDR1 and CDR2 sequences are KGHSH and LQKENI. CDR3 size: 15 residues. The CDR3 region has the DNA TGTGCCAGCTCACCCGGTACAGGCGGCAATCAGCCCCAGCATTTT. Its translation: CASSPGTGGNQPQHF. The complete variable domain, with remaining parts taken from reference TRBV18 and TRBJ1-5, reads NAGVMQNPRHLVRRRGQEARLRCSPMKGHSHVYWYRQLPEEGLKFMVYLQKENIIDESGMPKERFSAEFPKEGPSILRIQQVVRGDSAAYFCASSPGTGGNQPQHFGDGTRLSIL.

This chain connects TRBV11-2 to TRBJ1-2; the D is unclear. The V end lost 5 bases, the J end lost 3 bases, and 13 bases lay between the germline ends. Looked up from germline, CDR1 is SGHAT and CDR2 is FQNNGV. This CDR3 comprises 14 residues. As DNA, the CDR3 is TGTGCCAGCAGCAATGCCGGGATGCACTATGGCTACACCTTC. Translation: CASSNAGMHYGYTF.

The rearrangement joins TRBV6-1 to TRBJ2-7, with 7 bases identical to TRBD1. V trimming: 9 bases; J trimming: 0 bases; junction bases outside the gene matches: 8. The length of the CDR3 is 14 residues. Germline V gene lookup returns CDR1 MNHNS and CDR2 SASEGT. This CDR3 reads CASRPGQSSYEQYF. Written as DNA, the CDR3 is TGTGCCAGTAGGCCGGGACAGAGCTCCTACGAGCAGTACTTC.

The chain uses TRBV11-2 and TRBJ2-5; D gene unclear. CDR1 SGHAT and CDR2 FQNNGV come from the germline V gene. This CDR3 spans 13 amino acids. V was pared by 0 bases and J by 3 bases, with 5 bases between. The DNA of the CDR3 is TGTGCCAGCAGCTTAGATCGGGAAGAGACCCAGTACTTC. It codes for CASSLDREETQYF.

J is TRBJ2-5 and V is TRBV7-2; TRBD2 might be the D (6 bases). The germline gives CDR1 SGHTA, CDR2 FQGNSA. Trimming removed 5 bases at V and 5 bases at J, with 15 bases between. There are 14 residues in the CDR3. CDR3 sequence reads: CASSEGGALETQYF. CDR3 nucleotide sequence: TGTGCCAGCAGCGAAGGAGGGGCGCTGGAGACCCAGTACTTC.

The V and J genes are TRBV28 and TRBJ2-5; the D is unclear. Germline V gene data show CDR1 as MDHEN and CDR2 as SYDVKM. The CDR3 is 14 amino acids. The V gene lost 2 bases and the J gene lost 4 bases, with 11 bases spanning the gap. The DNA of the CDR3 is TGTGCCAGCAGTTTACCCCCTCATCGAGAGACCCAGTACTTC. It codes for CASSLPPHRETQYF.

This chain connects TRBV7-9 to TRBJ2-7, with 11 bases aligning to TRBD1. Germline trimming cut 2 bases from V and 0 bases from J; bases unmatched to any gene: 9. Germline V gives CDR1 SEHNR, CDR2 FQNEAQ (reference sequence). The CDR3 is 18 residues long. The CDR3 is CASSLPRPGQGGSYEQYF. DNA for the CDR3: TGTGCCAGCAGCTTACCCAGGCCGGGACAGGGGGGCTCCTACGAGCAGTACTTC.

The CDR3 spells CASSQPQGGTNYGYTF. CDR3 bases: TGCGCCAGCAGCCAACCACAGGGGGGTACTAACTATGGCTACACCTTC. The rearrangement links TRBV4-1 to TRBJ1-2; TRBD1 aligns across 8 bases. The CDR3 consists of 16 residues. Germline values: CDR1 MGHRA, CDR2 YSYEKL. The ends lost 2 bases at V and 0 bases at J; junction bases unmatched: 5.